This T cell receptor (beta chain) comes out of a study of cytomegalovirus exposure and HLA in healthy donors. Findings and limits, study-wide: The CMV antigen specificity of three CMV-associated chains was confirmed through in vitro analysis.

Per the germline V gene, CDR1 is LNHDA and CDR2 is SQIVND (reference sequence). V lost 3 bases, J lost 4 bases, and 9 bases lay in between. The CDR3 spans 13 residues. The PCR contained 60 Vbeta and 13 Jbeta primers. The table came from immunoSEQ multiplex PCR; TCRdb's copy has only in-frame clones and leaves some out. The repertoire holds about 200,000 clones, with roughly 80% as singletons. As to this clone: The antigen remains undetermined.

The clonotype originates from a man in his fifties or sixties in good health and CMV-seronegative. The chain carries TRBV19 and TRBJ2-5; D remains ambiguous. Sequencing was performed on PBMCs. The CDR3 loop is CASSIMGLETQYF. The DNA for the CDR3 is TGTGCCAGTAGTATTATGGGCTTAGAGACCCAGTACTTC.